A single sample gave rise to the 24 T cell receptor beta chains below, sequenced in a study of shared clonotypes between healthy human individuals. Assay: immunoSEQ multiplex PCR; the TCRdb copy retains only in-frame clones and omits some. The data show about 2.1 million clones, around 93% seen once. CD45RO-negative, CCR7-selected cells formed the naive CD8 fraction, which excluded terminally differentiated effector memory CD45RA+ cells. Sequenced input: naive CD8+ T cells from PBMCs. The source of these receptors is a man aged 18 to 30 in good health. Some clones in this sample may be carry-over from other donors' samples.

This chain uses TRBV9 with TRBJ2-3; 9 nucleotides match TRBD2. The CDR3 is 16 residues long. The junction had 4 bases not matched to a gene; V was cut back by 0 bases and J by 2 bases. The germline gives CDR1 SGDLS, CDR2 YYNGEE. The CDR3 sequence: CASSVELAGYTDTQYF. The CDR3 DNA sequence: TGTGCCAGCAGCGTAGAGCTAGCGGGATACACAGATACGCAGTATTTT.

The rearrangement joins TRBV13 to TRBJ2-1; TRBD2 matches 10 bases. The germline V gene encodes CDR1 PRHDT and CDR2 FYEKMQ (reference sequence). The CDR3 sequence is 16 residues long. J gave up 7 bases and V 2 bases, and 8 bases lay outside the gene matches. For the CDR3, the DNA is TGTGCCAGCAGCTTAACCGGTAGCGGGAGGCAAAATGAGCAGTTCTTC. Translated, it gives CASSLTGSGRQNEQFF.

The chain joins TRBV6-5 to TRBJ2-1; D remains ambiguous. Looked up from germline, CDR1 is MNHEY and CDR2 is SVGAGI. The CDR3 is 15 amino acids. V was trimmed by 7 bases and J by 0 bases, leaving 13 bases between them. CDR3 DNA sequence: TGTGCCAGCAAACCCGGACGTTCCTCCTACAATGAGCAGTTCTTC. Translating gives CASKPGRSSYNEQFF.

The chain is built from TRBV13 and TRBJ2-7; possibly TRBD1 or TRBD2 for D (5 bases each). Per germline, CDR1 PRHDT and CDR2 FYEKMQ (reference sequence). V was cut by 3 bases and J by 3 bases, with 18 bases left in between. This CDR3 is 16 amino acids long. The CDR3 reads CASSLVLGAEGYEQYF. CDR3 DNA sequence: TGTGCCAGCAGCTTGGTTCTAGGGGCCGAGGGCTACGAGCAGTACTTC.

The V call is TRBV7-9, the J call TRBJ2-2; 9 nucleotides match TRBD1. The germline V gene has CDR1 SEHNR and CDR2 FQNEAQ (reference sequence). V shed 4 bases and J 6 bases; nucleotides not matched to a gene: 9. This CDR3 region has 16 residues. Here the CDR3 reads CASSSTGTGTSGELFF. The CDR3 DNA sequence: TGTGCCAGCAGCTCAACCGGGACAGGGACCTCCGGGGAGCTGTTTTTT.

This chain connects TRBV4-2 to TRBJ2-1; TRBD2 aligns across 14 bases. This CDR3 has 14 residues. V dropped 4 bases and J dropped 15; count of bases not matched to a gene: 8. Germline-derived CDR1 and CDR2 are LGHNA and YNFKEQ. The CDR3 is CASSLGTSGSEAFF. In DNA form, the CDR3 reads TGTGCCAGCAGCCTAGGGACTAGCGGGAGTGAGGCGTTCTTC.

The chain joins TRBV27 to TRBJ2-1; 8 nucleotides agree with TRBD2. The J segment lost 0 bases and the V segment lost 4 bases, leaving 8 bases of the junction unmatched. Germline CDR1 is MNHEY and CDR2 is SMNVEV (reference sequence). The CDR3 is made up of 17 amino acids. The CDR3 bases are TGTGCCAGCAGTTCACCCTTAGCGGGGAGCTCCTACAATGAGCAGTTCTTC. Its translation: CASSSPLAGSSYNEQFF.

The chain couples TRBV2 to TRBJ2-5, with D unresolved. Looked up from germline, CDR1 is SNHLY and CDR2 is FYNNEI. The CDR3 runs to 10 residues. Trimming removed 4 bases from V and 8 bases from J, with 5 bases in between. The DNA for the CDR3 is TGTGCCAGCAGTGTGTCCACCCAGTACTTC. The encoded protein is CASSVSTQYF.

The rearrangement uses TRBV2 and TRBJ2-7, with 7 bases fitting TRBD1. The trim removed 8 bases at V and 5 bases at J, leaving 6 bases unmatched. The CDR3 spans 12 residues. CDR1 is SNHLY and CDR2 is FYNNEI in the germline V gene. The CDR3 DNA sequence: TGTGCCAGCGGAAGGACAGGCCACGAGCAGTACTTC. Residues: CASGRTGHEQYF.

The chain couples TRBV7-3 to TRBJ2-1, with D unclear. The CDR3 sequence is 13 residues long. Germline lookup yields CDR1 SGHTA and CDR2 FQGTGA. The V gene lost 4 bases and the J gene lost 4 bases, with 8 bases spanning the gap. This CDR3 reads CASSSLAYNEQFF. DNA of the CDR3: TGTGCCAGCAGCTCTTTAGCTTACAATGAGCAGTTCTTC. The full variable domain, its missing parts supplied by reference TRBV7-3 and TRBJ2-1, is GAGVSQTPSNKVTEKGKYVELRCDPISGHTALYWYRQSLGQGPEFLIYFQGTGAADDSGLPNDRFFAVRPEGSVSTLKIQRTERGDSAVYLCASSSLAYNEQFFGPGTRLTVL.

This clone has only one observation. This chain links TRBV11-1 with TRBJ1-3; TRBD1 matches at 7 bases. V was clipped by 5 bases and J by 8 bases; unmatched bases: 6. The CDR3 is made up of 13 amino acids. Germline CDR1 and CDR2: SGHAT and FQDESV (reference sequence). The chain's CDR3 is CASSLGQRDTIYF. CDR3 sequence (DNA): TGTGCCAGCAGCCTGGGACAGCGGGACACCATATATTTT.

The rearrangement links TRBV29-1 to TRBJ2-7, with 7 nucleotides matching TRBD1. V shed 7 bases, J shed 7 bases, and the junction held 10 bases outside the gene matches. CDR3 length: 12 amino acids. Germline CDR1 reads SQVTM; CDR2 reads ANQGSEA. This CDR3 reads CSAVGGLGEQYF. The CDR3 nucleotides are TGCAGCGCCGTAGGGGGCTTGGGTGAGCAGTACTTC.

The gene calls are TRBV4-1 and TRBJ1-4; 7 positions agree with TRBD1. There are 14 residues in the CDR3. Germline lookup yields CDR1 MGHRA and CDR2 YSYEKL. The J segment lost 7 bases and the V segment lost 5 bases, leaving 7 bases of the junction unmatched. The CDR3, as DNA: TGCGCCAGCAGCACCCGACAGGGTGGTGAAAAACTGTTTTTT. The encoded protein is CASSTRQGGEKLFF.

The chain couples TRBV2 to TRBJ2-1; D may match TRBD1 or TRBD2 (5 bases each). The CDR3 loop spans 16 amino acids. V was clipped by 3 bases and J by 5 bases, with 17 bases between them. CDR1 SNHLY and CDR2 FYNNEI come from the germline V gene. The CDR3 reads CASSDVSEGKHNEQFF. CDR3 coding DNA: TGTGCCAGCAGTGATGTGTCTGAGGGGAAACACAATGAGCAGTTCTTC. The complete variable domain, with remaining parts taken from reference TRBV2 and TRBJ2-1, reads EPEVTQTPSHQVTQMGQEVILRCVPISNHLYFYWYRQILGQKVEFLVSFYNNEISEKSEIFDDQFSVERPDGSNFTLKIRSTKLEDSAMYFCASSDVSEGKHNEQFFGPGTRLTVL.

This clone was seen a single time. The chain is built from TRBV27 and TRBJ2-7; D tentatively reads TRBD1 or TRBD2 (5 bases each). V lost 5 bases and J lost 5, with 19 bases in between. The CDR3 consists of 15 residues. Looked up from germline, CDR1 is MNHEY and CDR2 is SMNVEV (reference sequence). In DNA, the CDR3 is TGTGCCAGCAGTCTTACCCCGTCAGGGACCCACGAGCAGTACTTC. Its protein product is CASSLTPSGTHEQYF.

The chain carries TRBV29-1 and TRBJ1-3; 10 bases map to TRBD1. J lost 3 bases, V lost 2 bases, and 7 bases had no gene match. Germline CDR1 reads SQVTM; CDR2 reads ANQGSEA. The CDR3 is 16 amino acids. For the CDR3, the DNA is TGCAGCGTTGAATCGCCGGGACAGGGGCTTGGAAACACCATATATTTT. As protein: CSVESPGQGLGNTIYF.

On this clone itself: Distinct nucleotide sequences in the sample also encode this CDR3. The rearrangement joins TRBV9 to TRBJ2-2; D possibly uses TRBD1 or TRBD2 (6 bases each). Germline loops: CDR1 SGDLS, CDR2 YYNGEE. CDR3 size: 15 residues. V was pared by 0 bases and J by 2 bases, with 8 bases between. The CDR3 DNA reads TGTGCCAGCAGCGTAGTCGGGGGCAACACCGGGGAGCTGTTTTTT. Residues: CASSVVGGNTGELFF.

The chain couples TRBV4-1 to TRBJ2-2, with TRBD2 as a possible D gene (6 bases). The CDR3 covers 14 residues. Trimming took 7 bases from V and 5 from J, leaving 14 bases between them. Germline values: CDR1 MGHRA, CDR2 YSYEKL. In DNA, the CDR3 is TGCGCCAGCACGCGGGGACGGATAACCGGGGAGCTGTTTTTT. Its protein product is CASTRGRITGELFF.

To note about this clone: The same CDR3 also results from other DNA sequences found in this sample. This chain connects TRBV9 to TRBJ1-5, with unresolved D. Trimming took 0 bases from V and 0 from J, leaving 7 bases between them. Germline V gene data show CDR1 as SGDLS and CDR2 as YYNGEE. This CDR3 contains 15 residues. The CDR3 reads CASSVGGNSNQPQHF. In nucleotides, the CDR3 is TGTGCCAGCAGCGTAGGAGGGAATAGCAATCAGCCCCAGCATTTT.

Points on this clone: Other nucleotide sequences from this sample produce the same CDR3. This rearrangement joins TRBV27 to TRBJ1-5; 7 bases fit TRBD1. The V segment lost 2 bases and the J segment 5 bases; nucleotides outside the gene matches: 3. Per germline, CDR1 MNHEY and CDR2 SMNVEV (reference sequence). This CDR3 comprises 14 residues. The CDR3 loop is CASSLRQGDQPQHF. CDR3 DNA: TGTGCCAGCAGTTTAAGACAGGGTGATCAGCCCCAGCATTTT.

CDR3 DNA: TGTGCCAGCAGCCGGGGCTCGGTGAACACTGAAGCTTTCTTT. Its protein product is CASSRGSVNTEAFF. This chain connects TRBV27 to TRBJ1-1, with a possible D match to TRBD1 (5 bases). V was clipped by 6 bases and J by 0 bases, with 11 bases between them. From germline, CDR1 is MNHEY and CDR2 SMNVEV (reference sequence). This CDR3 spans 14 amino acids.

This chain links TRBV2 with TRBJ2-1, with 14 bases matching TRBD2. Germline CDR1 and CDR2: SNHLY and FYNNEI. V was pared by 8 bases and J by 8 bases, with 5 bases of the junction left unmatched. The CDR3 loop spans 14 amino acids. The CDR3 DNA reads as TGTGCCAGCCGGACTAGCGGGAGGTTGGATGAGCAGTTCTTC. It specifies CASRTSGRLDEQFF.

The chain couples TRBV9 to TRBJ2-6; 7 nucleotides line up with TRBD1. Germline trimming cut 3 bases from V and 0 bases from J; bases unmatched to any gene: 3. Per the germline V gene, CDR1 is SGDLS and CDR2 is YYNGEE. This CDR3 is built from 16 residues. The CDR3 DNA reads TGTGCCAGCAGCGGGGACAGATCCTCTGGGGCCAACGTCCTGACTTTC. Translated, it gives CASSGDRSSGANVLTF.

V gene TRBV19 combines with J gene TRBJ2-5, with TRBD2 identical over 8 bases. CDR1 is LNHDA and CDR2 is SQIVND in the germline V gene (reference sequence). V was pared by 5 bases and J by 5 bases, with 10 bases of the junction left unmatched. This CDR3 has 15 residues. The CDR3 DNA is TGTGCCAGTAGTCTTCGAGCGGGAGTTGGGGAGACCCAGTACTTC. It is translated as CASSLRAGVGETQYF. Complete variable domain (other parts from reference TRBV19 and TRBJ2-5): DGGITQSPKYLFRKEGQNVTLSCEQNLNHDAMYWYRQDPGQGLRLIYYSQIVNDFQKGDIAEGYSVSREKKESFPLTVTSAQKNPTAFYLCASSLRAGVGETQYFGPGTRLLVL.